The 17 T cell receptor beta chains below come from one sample, sequenced in a study of cytomegalovirus exposure and HLA in healthy donors. The PCR used 60 Vbeta and 13 Jbeta primers. Here immunoSEQ multiplex PCR was the method, and the copy in TCRdb shows in-frame clones only, minus some. The table includes roughly 150,000 clones, 82% detected once. The sample comprised PBMCs. The receptors were gathered from a girl aged 2-9 years in good health and CMV-seropositive.

The J gene is TRBJ2-3, the V gene TRBV19; maybe TRBD2 (6 bases). The CDR3 runs 15 residues. The V end was cut by 8 bases, the J end by 2 bases, with 17 bases between. Germline V CDR1 and CDR2: LNHDA, SQIVND (reference sequence). CDR3 in DNA: TGTGCCAGTCCTAGGTCCAGGACTAACACAGATACGCAGTATTTT. Encoded protein: CASPRSRTNTDTQYF.

V usage is TRBV7-9 and J usage is TRBJ2-5; tentatively, D is TRBD2 (5 bases). This CDR3 is 15 amino acids long. Trimming cost V 1 base and J 3 bases, with 12 bases left between them. CDR1 is SEHNR, CDR2 FQNEAQ, per germline (reference sequence). As DNA, the CDR3 is TGTGCCAGCAGCTTAGTCACGGGGAGTAAAGAGACCCAGTACTTC. It is translated as CASSLVTGSKETQYF.

The chain employs TRBV4-1 and TRBJ2-7; maybe TRBD2 (5 bases). Germline V gene lookup returns CDR1 MGHRA and CDR2 YSYEKL. CDR3 length: 15 residues. V lost 4 bases and J 4 bases, leaving 17 bases between the germline ends. The CDR3 sequence: CASSPSPGNAYEQYF. The CDR3 DNA reads TGCGCCAGCAGCCCCTCTCCCGGGAACGCTTACGAGCAGTACTTC.

This chain connects TRBV29-1 to TRBJ2-1; maybe TRBD1 (5 bases). This CDR3 contains 12 residues. Trimming removed 4 bases at V and 7 bases at J, with 11 bases between. Germline lookup yields CDR1 SQVTM and CDR2 ANQGSEA. The CDR3 bases are TGCAGCGTTGGACAGATATGGAATGAGCAGTTCTTC. It yields the protein CSVGQIWNEQFF.

This clone was detected only a few times. The gene calls are TRBV7-6 and TRBJ2-3; 12 nucleotides match TRBD2. V shed 1 base and J 6 bases; nucleotides not matched to a gene: 8. In germline, CDR1 is SGHVS, CDR2 FNYEAQ. The CDR3 contains 17 residues. The chain's CDR3 is CASSLELLAGGPDTQYF. CDR3 DNA sequence: TGTGCCAGCAGCTTAGAATTACTAGCGGGAGGACCGGATACGCAGTATTTT.

In this sample, this clone turned up once. The chain links TRBV5-4 to TRBJ1-1; 7 bases align to TRBD1. V was clipped by 4 bases and J by 4 bases; unmatched bases: 7. Germline V gene lookup returns CDR1 SGHNT and CDR2 YYREEE (reference sequence). The CDR3 has 14 residues. For the CDR3, the DNA is TGTGCCAGCAGCCATGTTCAGGGGGGCACTGAAGCTTTCTTT. Its protein is CASSHVQGGTEAFF.

V is TRBV6-5 and J is TRBJ2-1; TRBD1 matches at 12 bases. Germline assignment: CDR1 MNHEY and CDR2 SVGAGI. The CDR3 is 15 amino acids. Losses at the gene ends were 4 bases for V and 10 bases for J; bases not matched to a gene: 8. The CDR3 region has the DNA TGTGCCAGCAGTTCGGGACAGGGGGCGCTAGGCGAGCAGTTCTTC. Amino acid sequence: CASSSGQGALGEQFF.

A single count supports this clone. V is TRBV6-5 and J is TRBJ2-7; D may be TRBD2 (5 bases). CDR3 size: 14 residues. Deletions cut 1 base from V and 6 bases from J, with 13 bases between. Germline V lookup: CDR1 MNHEY, CDR2 SVGAGI. The CDR3 sequence is CASSYLDSTTEQYF. CDR3 nucleotide sequence: TGTGCCAGCAGTTACTTGGACTCAACCACCGAGCAGTACTTC.

The chain joins TRBV4-1 to TRBJ2-2; D uncertain. The CDR3 has 18 residues. The germline gives CDR1 MGHRA, CDR2 YSYEKL. Between the trimmed V and J ends, which lost 5 bases and 1 base, there was a span of 20 bases. CDR3 in amino acids: CASSYYPRKNMNTGELFF. CDR3 DNA: TGCGCCAGCAGCTATTACCCGCGGAAAAACATGAACACCGGGGAGCTGTTTTTT.

The gene calls are TRBV20-1 and TRBJ1-2, with no clear D. The V and J ends lost 8 bases and 5 bases respectively, with 12 bases between them. Germline-derived CDR1 and CDR2 are DFQATT and SNEGSKA (reference sequence). The CDR3 consists of 11 residues. In DNA, the CDR3 is TGCAGTCCCTCGGGTGCGTATGGCTACACCTTC. Amino acids: CSPSGAYGYTF.

This chain links TRBV28 with TRBJ1-1, with 7 bases aligning to TRBD1. Trimming took 6 bases from V and 3 from J; bases not matched to a gene: 7. Germline V gene sequence: CDR1 MDHEN, CDR2 SYDVKM. The CDR3 is 14 residues long. CDR3 DNA sequence: TGTGCCAGCAGAACGACAGGGATGGACACTGAAGCTTTCTTT. This gives the protein CASRTTGMDTEAFF.

V and J are TRBV7-9 and TRBJ1-2, with D perhaps matching TRBD1 (5 bases). The V end was cut by 5 bases, the J end by 1 base, with 14 bases between. CDR3 size: 15 residues. In germline, CDR1 is SEHNR, CDR2 FQNEAQ (reference sequence). The CDR3 protein is CASSSQGYNNYGYTF. The CDR3 region has the DNA TGTGCCAGCAGCAGCCAGGGTTATAATAACTATGGCTACACCTTC.

J is TRBJ2-5 and V is TRBV18, with TRBD2 matching 9 bases. Germline V CDR1 and CDR2: KGHSH, LQKENI. V was pared by 3 bases and J by 5 bases, with 4 bases of the junction left unmatched. The CDR3 has 14 residues. CDR3 coding DNA: TGTGCCAGCTCACCTGTGGCGGGAGGGGAGACCCAGTACTTC. Its protein product is CASSPVAGGETQYF.

There are a few counts of this clone. Distinct nucleotide sequences in the sample also encode this CDR3. The chain carries TRBV7-9 and TRBJ2-5; no clear D gene. V was clipped by 1 base and J by 4 bases, with 4 bases between them. The CDR3 has 12 residues. Germline lookup yields CDR1 SEHNR and CDR2 FQNEAQ (reference sequence). Here the CDR3 DNA reads TGTGCCAGCAGCTTAGTCGGAGAGACCCAGTACTTC. Translation gives CASSLVGETQYF. Variable domain in full (rest from reference TRBV7-9 and TRBJ2-5): DTGVSQNPRHKITKRGQNVTFRCDPISEHNRLYWYRQTLGQGPEFLTYFQNEAQLEKSRLLSDRFSAERPKGSFSTLEIQRTEQGDSAMYLCASSLVGETQYFGPGTRLLVL.

There are a few counts of this clone. The chain uses TRBV6-5 and TRBJ1-1; D gene uncertain. The germline gives CDR1 MNHEY, CDR2 SVGAGI. V lost 2 bases and J 1 base, leaving 8 bases between the germline ends. CDR3 length equals 14 residues. The CDR3 is CASSYEARNTEAFF. In DNA form, the CDR3 reads TGTGCCAGCAGTTACGAGGCCAGGAACACTGAAGCTTTCTTT.

J is TRBJ2-2 and V is TRBV4-2, with TRBD2 identical over 13 bases. The CDR3 is made up of 17 amino acids. Germline trimming cut 3 bases from V and 4 bases from J; bases unmatched to any gene: 5. CDR1 is LGHNA and CDR2 is YNFKEQ in the germline V gene. The CDR3 DNA reads as TGTGCCAGCAGCCATCCGGGACTAGCGGGGCCCACCGGGGAGCTGTTTTTT. It encodes CASSHPGLAGPTGELFF.

The chain joins TRBV14 to TRBJ2-3, with D hard to call. V lost 3 bases, J lost 1 base, and 14 bases lay in between. The germline gives CDR1 SGHDN, CDR2 FVKESK. This CDR3 has 16 amino acids. The CDR3 nucleotides read TGTGCCAGCAGCCATAAAATATTTCAGGGCACAGATACGCAGTATTTT. This codes for CASSHKIFQGTDTQYF. The full variable domain, completed using reference TRBV14 and TRBJ2-3, is EAGVTQFPSHSVIEKGQTVTLRCDPISGHDNLYWYRRVMGKEIKFLLHFVKESKQDESGMPNNRFLAERTGGTYSTLKVQPAELEDSGVYFCASSHKIFQGTDTQYFGPGTRLTVL.